This T cell receptor (beta chain) originates from a study of Ad26.COV2.S vaccination and SARS-CoV-2 variants. Per the germline V gene, CDR1 is MDHEN and CDR2 is SYDVKM. The CDR3 length is 12 residues. Trimming removed 9 bases from V and 11 bases from J; junction bases left unmatched: 11. The assay was immunoSEQ multiplex PCR, and TCRdb's table has in-frame clones only and misses some. In the table there are 300,000 to 400,000 clones, approximately 86% of which are singletons. As for treatment: around 19 received Ad26.COV2.S at low or high dose, single or two shots; five or six received placebo; per-sample allocation not given. Sampling was performed 63 days after the first vaccine or placebo injection.

Material: peripheral blood, obtained in a trial of Ad26.COV2.S vaccine versus placebo. This sequence joins TRBV28 and TRBJ2-7, with 9 bases that match TRBD1. This clonotype was obtained from a person aged 18-65 years who received the Ad26.COV2.S COVID-19 vaccine or a placebo. CDR3 sequence: CASLPGQGFKYF. DNA for the CDR3: TGTGCCAGTCTGCCGGGACAGGGTTTCAAGTACTTC.